This T cell receptor beta chain came from a study of tissue T cells after allogeneic stem cell transplantation (dated by TCRdb to between 2021 and 2024). Background for the entire study: The study profiled TCR beta repertoires across many tissues from research autopsies of patients with and without GVHD, plus mouse models of GVHD. The human arm was conducted as a prospective observational study, and neither blinding nor randomization was performed. Points the paper makes about the study in general: Sampling depth was acknowledged as a limitation, and the patient cohort was both small and clinically heterogeneous. Not many T cell clones showed up in more than one patient, yet clustering based on motifs uncovered repertoire signatures that were shared across patients in a tissue-specific way. Within patients, how anatomically similar tissues were was a major factor shaping TCR repertoire composition, regardless of disease or transplant status. The study did not establish which tissue TCRs were alloreactive or antigen-specific, and some clones may have been host cells that persisted. In both patients and mice, only a limited portion of the TCR repertoire detected in tissues was captured by blood and spleen T cells.

The intended sense of this specimen's time point label: mouse harvest day 7 after allogeneic transplant. Each mouse graft, delivered by tail vein injection, combined 10^6 splenic CD5+ T cells with 10^7 T-cell-depleted bone marrow cells. To model GVHD in mice, a major MHC-mismatch B6 (H2b) into BALB/c (H2d) model was used, and tissues were profiled at day 7 or 14. On day 7 or 14 post-transplant, mouse tissues and retro-orbital blood were harvested with separate sterile tools for each animal, and livers were flushed beforehand. Before genomic DNA isolation with the DNeasy Blood & Tissue Kit, mouse tissues were minced with razor blades in buffered saline. Library generation was performed with the immunoSEQ multiplex PCR assay. Adaptive Biotechnologies performed TCRbeta CDR3 sequencing at survey depth and reported CDR3 sequences, V/J genes, productive frequency, and template counts. TCR beta CDR3 regions were amplified from genomic DNA instead of RNA. The published analysis was carried out like this. Pairwise repertoire overlap between tissues was quantified with Jensen-Shannon divergence, where 1 means complete divergence and 0 identical. Tissues were grouped by single-linkage agglomerative hierarchical clustering of pairwise JSD values, and the clustering results were shown as dendrograms. All patient samples were analyzed with GLIPH2 using simulation_depth 1000, kmer_min_depth 3 and cdr3_length_cutoff 8, and only groups containing more than two unique CDR3s were kept. In a standardized tissue-overlap score, Jaccard GLIPH-group overlap across patients was extrapolated to a standard repertoire size of 1000 clones. Associations of diversity with clinical or experimental variables used linear mixed-effect models with tissue fixed effects and individual random effects. TCRdb stores this immuneACCESS table with in-frame sequences only. Part of the clones is absent; in the studies checked, under half of the shortfall reflects unresolved V genes, and no reason is known for the rest. That table gives V, J and clone size, and the DNA gave D and trimming. This sample has 6,700 or so clones in its table, and less than 60% of those were observed once. Approximately 6.9% of the sample is taken by the ten largest.

Notes on this clone: No cognate antigen has been identified for it. The gene names and germline sequences given are murine. The read gets to within 1 residue of the CDR3 end, and the germline J gene fills in the rest.

Germline trimming amounts to 2 bases on V and 6 bases on J, with 4 as the count of junction bases outside the gene matches. Spanning cysteine to phenylalanine, the CDR3 consists of 14 amino acids. The CDR3 was read in part: 39 bases, with the frame set at base 1. The CDR1 and CDR2 encoded by the germline V gene (reference sequence) are KGHPV and FQNQEV. The source of this sequence is a female BALB/c mouse given C57BL/6 T cells with graft-versus-host disease after an allogeneic hematopoietic cell transplant. Specimen: gut tissue. This chain joins TRBV26 to TRBJ2-5; 8 central bases correspond to TRBD1. CDR3 DNA, as far as it was read: TGTGCCAGCAGTCTGGGACAGGGAAGGGACACCCAGTAC. The resulting protein is CASSLGQGRDTQY. In full, the CDR3 is CASSLGQGRDTQYF.